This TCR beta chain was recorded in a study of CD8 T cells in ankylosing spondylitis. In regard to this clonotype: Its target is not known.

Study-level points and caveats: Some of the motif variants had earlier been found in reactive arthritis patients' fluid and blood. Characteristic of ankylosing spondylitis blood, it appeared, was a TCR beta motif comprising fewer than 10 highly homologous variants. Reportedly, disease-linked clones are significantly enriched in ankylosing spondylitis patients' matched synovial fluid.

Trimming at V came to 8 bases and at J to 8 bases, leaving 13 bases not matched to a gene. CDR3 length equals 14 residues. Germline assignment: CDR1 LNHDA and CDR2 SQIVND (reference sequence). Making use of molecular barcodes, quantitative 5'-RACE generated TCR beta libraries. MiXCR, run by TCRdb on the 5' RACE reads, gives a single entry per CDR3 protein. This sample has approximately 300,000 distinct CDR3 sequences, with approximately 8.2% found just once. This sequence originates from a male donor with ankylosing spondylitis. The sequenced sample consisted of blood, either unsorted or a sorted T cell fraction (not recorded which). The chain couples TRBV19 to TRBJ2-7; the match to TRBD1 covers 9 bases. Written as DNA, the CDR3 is TGTGCCAGTGCCCAACTGGGACAGGGAGTTCAGCAGTACTTC. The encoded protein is CASAQLGQGVQQYF.